These 10 T cell receptor beta chains originate from one sample sequenced in a study of blood T cell repertoires in COVID-19. TCRdb's copy holds only in-frame clones and misses some; the assay was immunoSEQ multiplex PCR. The table has about 240,000 clones, roughly 80% seen once. Sequencing was performed on peripheral blood. These receptors were obtained from a woman at least 80 years old with acute or convalescent COVID-19.

This clone has just one count. V usage is TRBV20-1 and J usage is TRBJ1-1; tentative D call: TRBD1 (5 bases). CDR3 length: 14 residues. V lost 3 bases and J lost 3, with 14 bases in between. Germline values: CDR1 DFQATT, CDR2 SNEGSKA (reference sequence). In DNA form, the CDR3 reads TGCAGTGCTAGTGACGGCAGGGTGGACACTGAAGCTTTCTTT. Translation gives CSASDGRVDTEAFF.

This clone has a single count. The genes are TRBV29-1 and TRBJ1-4; D is unresolved. In germline, CDR1 is SQVTM, CDR2 ANQGSEA. The CDR3 runs to 13 residues. V was trimmed by 4 bases and J by 8 bases, leaving 14 bases between them. CDR3 nucleotide sequence: TGCAGCGTTGGGAGGTCTCCGGGGGAAAAACTGTTTTTT. Amino acids: CSVGRSPGEKLFF.

This chain connects TRBV5-8 to TRBJ2-2; D call uncertain. The CDR3 is 14 residues long. V lost 4 bases to trimming and J lost 4 bases, with 11 bases between them. Germline-derived CDR1 and CDR2 are SGHTS and YDEGEE. The CDR3 sequence: CASSPLISTGELFF. In DNA, the CDR3 is TGTGCCAGCAGCCCTCTCATTAGCACCGGGGAGCTGTTTTTT.

V and J are TRBV4-1 and TRBJ2-5, with D maybe TRBD2 (6 bases). With 1 base removed from V and 7 bases from J, the gap between germline ends came to 22 bases. Per germline, CDR1 MGHRA and CDR2 YSYEKL. This CDR3 has 17 residues. DNA for the CDR3: TGCGCCAGCAGCCAAGGAGTAACTAGCCCCGGTGGTTGGACCCAGTACTTC. Translating gives CASSQGVTSPGGWTQYF.

This rearrangement joins TRBV5-1 to TRBJ1-2, with 9 nucleotides matching TRBD1. V was pared by 3 bases and J by 1 base, with 4 bases of the junction left unmatched. Per the germline V gene, CDR1 is SGHRS and CDR2 is YFSETQ. The CDR3 has 15 residues. The CDR3 spells CASSSGQGDNYGYTF. CDR3 sequence (DNA): TGCGCCAGCAGCTCGGGACAGGGTGATAACTATGGCTACACCTTC.

J is TRBJ1-2 and V is TRBV6-5; TRBD1 matches at 7 bases. The junction had 6 bases not matched to a gene; V was cut back by 6 bases and J by 2 bases. The CDR3 loop spans 14 amino acids. Germline values: CDR1 MNHEY, CDR2 SVGAGI. In nucleotides, the CDR3 is TGTGCCAGCAGGGAGACAGGGAGAAACTATGGCTACACCTTC. It encodes CASRETGRNYGYTF.

In DNA, the CDR3 is TGTGCCTACCGGGGGAGCACAGATACGCAGTATTTT. Protein product: CAYRGSTDTQYF. The chain has TRBV30 and TRBJ2-3, with D possibly being TRBD2 (6 bases). Germline V gene lookup returns CDR1 GTSNPN and CDR2 SVGIG (reference sequence). The germline V and J ends were trimmed by 7 bases and 0 bases, with 8 bases remaining between them. The CDR3 is 12 residues long.

The chain uses TRBV5-1 and TRBJ1-5; possibly TRBD1 for D (5 bases). This CDR3 region has 15 residues. V was cut by 0 bases and J by 3 bases, with 10 bases left in between. Per the germline V gene, CDR1 is SGHRS and CDR2 is YFSETQ. This chain's CDR3 is CASSLEAGNNQPQHF. CDR3 nucleotide sequence: TGCGCCAGCAGCTTGGAGGCAGGGAACAATCAGCCCCAGCATTTT.

The chain is built from TRBV5-5 and TRBJ1-2; TRBD1 agrees at 9 bases. Germline V CDR1 and CDR2: SGHKS, YYEKEE (reference sequence). CDR3 length: 15 amino acids. The J segment lost 2 bases and the V segment lost 5 bases, leaving 7 bases of the junction unmatched. The DNA for the CDR3 is TGTGCCAGCAGTCCACAGGGGGCAAAAAACTATGGCTACACCTTC. Translating gives CASSPQGAKNYGYTF.

In DNA, the CDR3 is TGTGCCAGCGGCCTTGCGGGAGCTGGCGTTAGCAATCAGCCCCAGCATTTT. Translated, it gives CASGLAGAGVSNQPQHF. The chain has TRBV28 and TRBJ1-5; D is undetermined. The CDR3 is made up of 17 amino acids. Germline-derived CDR1 and CDR2 are MDHEN and SYDVKM. V was pared by 8 bases and J by 0 bases, with 20 bases between.